The 10 T cell receptor beta chains presented below share a single source sample, sequenced in a study of cytomegalovirus exposure and HLA in healthy donors. The PCR contained 60 Vbeta and 13 Jbeta primers. TCRdb's copy holds only in-frame clones and misses some; the assay was immunoSEQ multiplex PCR. This table has 160,000 or so clones, over 70% appearing once. Sequencing was performed on PBMCs. These receptors came from a man between 50 and 59 years old in good health and CMV-seropositive.

This clone has a handful of counts. The chain joins TRBV7-8 to TRBJ2-5; 9 nucleotides match TRBD2. CDR1 is SGHVS, CDR2 FQNEAQ, per germline. V trimming: 5 bases; J trimming: 6 bases; junction bases outside the gene matches: 16. The CDR3 is 17 amino acids. This CDR3 is CASSPGILAGYMKTQYF. CDR3 sequence (DNA): TGTGCCAGCAGCCCGGGGATACTAGCGGGCTATATGAAGACCCAGTACTTC.

The J gene is TRBJ2-1, the V gene TRBV27, with 7 bases that match TRBD1. With V trimmed by 6 bases and J by 9 bases, 5 bases remained unmatched. The V gene's germline CDR1 is MNHEY and CDR2 SMNVEV (reference sequence). The CDR3 sequence is 12 residues long. CDR3 nucleotides: TGTGCCAGCAGCCGGGACAGCGGTGAGCAGTTCTTC. It translates to CASSRDSGEQFF.

The rearrangement joins TRBV30 to TRBJ1-5, with D maybe TRBD1 (6 bases). CDR1 is GTSNPN, CDR2 SVGIG, per germline (reference sequence). With 2 bases removed from V and 4 bases from J, the gap between germline ends came to 12 bases. The CDR3 sequence is 14 residues long. The CDR3 coding sequence is TGTGCCTGGAGTCAGGACAGCGCAAATCAGCCCCAGCATTTT. It encodes CAWSQDSANQPQHF. The variable domain in full, with the rest retrieved from reference TRBV30 and TRBJ1-5, is SQTIHQWPATLVQPVGSPLSLECTVEGTSNPNLYWYRQAAGRGLQLLFYSVGIGQISSEVPQNLSASRPQDRQFILSSKKLLLSDSGFYLCAWSQDSANQPQHFGDGTRLSIL.

The chain employs TRBV7-2 and TRBJ1-1, with 7 bases fitting TRBD1. CDR1 is SGHTA, CDR2 FQGNSA, per germline. CDR3 length: 14 amino acids. Trimming removed 3 bases from V and 3 bases from J; junction bases left unmatched: 4. DNA for the CDR3: TGTGCCAGCAGCTTGTACAGGGGAGACACTGAAGCTTTCTTT. Amino acid sequence: CASSLYRGDTEAFF.

The chain couples TRBV11-3 to TRBJ1-2; D is perhaps TRBD1 (6 bases). Germline V gene sequence: CDR1 SGHNT, CDR2 YENEEA. The CDR3 covers 13 residues. The V end lost 5 bases, the J end lost 8 bases, and 15 bases lay between the germline ends. In nucleotides, the CDR3 is TGTGCCAGCAGCCGGTGGGGTAGGGGGGGCTACACCTTC. As protein: CASSRWGRGGYTF.

This chain links TRBV28 with TRBJ2-1, with 7 bases aligning to TRBD1. This CDR3 is built from 13 residues. V trimming: 7 bases; J trimming: 8 bases; junction bases outside the gene matches: 8. Germline assignment: CDR1 MDHEN and CDR2 SYDVKM. DNA of the CDR3: TGTGCCAGCACCCCGGACAGGATCGATGAGCAGTTCTTC. Protein product: CASTPDRIDEQFF. The full variable domain, rest sourced from reference TRBV28 and TRBJ2-1, is DVKVTQSSRYLVKRTGEKVFLECVQDMDHENMFWYRQDPGLGLRLIYFSYDVKMKEKGDIPEGYSVSREKKERFSLILESASTNQTSMYLCASTPDRIDEQFFGPGTRLTVL.

The chain couples TRBV16 to TRBJ1-6; D unresolved. The CDR3 covers 14 residues. Deletions cut 4 bases from V and 5 bases from J, with 9 bases between. Germline values: CDR1 KGHSY, CDR2 FQNENV. The CDR3 loop is CASSLSHDNSPLHF. CDR3 in DNA: TGTGCCAGCAGCCTTTCCCATGATAATTCACCCCTCCACTTT.

This clone has just one count. The CDR3 DNA is TGTGCCAGCAGCTTAGCGGGGGCGAATGGCTACACCTTC. This translates into CASSLAGANGYTF. The chain links TRBV7-8 to TRBJ1-2, with a tentative D call TRBD1 (6 bases). Germline V lookup: CDR1 SGHVS, CDR2 FQNEAQ. Deletions cut 0 bases from V and 6 bases from J, with 8 bases between. This CDR3 contains 13 residues.

The V and J genes are TRBV5-1 and TRBJ2-3, with TRBD2 matching over 10 bases. The CDR3 consists of 17 residues. Germline lookup yields CDR1 SGHRS and CDR2 YFSETQ. V shed 5 bases and J 6 bases; nucleotides not matched to a gene: 15. The CDR3 nucleotides read TGCGCCAGCAGTCTTAGCGGGGGGCTGCTGACGGGGGATACGCAGTATTTT. This sequence encodes CASSLSGGLLTGDTQYF.

The rearrangement joins TRBV30 to TRBJ2-5; D perhaps matches TRBD2 (6 bases). Germline CDR1 GTSNPN, CDR2 SVGIG (reference sequence). Trimming pared 1 base from V and 4 bases from J, leaving 16 bases between. This CDR3 region has 15 residues. The CDR3 spells CAWSGASGVTETQYF. The DNA for the CDR3 is TGTGCCTGGAGTGGAGCATCGGGAGTCACAGAGACCCAGTACTTC.